These 30 T cell receptor beta chains originate from one sample sequenced in a study of T cell responses to AZD1222 COVID-19 vaccine (dated by TCRdb to the early 2020s). Receptor amplification or capture employed the immunoSEQ multiplex PCR assay. TCRdb limited this immuneACCESS table to in-frame rearrangements with V and J called. A share of clones is missing; checked studies link under half to unresolved V genes, and the rest is unexplained. This sample gives about 130,000 clones in total; around 90% of them show up just once. The ten largest account for approximately 2.8% of the sample. According to the study, the label for this sample's time point signals: baseline before first vaccination. This specimen was peripheral blood, taken on day 0 of AZD1222 vaccination. The receptor set was obtained from an adult in good health.

This rearrangement joins TRBV27 to TRBJ2-7, with TRBD2 identical over 12 bases. The CDR3 has 15 residues. The V gene's germline CDR1 is MNHEY and CDR2 SMNVEV (reference sequence). Trimming took 5 bases from V and 5 from J; bases not matched to a gene: 7. The DNA of the CDR3 is TGTGCCAGCAGTACGACTAGCGGGAGAGTCCACGAGCAGTACTTC. Its protein is CASSTTSGRVHEQYF.

V is TRBV10-2 and J is TRBJ2-5; D is perhaps TRBD1 (5 bases). The CDR3 consists of 13 residues. The V end lost 7 bases, the J end lost 5 bases, and 14 bases lay between the germline ends. Germline CDR1 is WSHSY and CDR2 is SAAADI. The CDR3 reads CASKARVPETQYF. The DNA for the CDR3 is TGCGCCAGCAAGGCCAGGGTCCCCGAGACCCAGTACTTC.

The chain carries TRBV7-6 and TRBJ2-1; the D gene is possibly TRBD2 (5 bases). The length of the CDR3 is 15 residues. Looked up from germline, CDR1 is SGHVS and CDR2 is FNYEAQ. V was cut by 2 bases and J by 0 bases, with 8 bases left in between. The CDR3 loop reads CASSLSGSSYNEQFF. The CDR3 DNA reads as TGTGCCAGCAGCTTATCTGGGAGCTCCTACAATGAGCAGTTCTTC.

The count of this clone is one. V is TRBV7-2 and J is TRBJ2-7; the D is unclear. CDR3 length equals 11 residues. Trimming left V 3 bases short and J 3 bases short, with 3 bases between. From germline, CDR1 is SGHTA and CDR2 FQGNSA. CDR3 amino acids: CASSLIYEQYF. CDR3 sequence (DNA): TGTGCCAGCAGCTTGATCTACGAGCAGTACTTC.

This rearrangement joins TRBV5-4 to TRBJ2-1; maybe TRBD2 (6 bases). CDR3 size: 15 residues. V gave up 2 bases and J gave up 7 bases, with 16 bases separating them. Germline V gene sequence: CDR1 SGHNT, CDR2 YYREEE (reference sequence). The CDR3 spells CASSLEPGLRNEQFF. The CDR3 coding sequence is TGTGCCAGCAGCTTAGAACCGGGACTTAGAAATGAGCAGTTCTTC.

This sequence joins TRBV10-3 and TRBJ2-1, with TRBD2 as a possible D gene (5 bases). The CDR3 length is 14 residues. Looked up from germline, CDR1 is ENHRY and CDR2 is SYGVKD. V was cut by 8 bases and J by 0 bases, with 11 bases left in between. This CDR3 reads CAIARGSSYNEQFF. CDR3 DNA: TGTGCCATCGCTCGGGGAAGCTCCTACAATGAGCAGTTCTTC.

The chain links TRBV7-2 to TRBJ1-5; the D gene is possibly TRBD1 (5 bases). CDR1 and CDR2 (germline): SGHTA, FQGNSA. V gave up 5 bases and J gave up 7 bases, with 21 bases separating them. This CDR3 comprises 16 residues. CDR3 DNA: TGTGCCAGCAGCCAAACGGGCAGGGCCCCAAGGCAGCCCCAGCATTTT. Translating it yields CASSQTGRAPRQPQHF.

The gene calls are TRBV5-1 and TRBJ2-7, with TRBD2 matching over 8 bases. The CDR3 runs 17 residues. Looked up from germline, CDR1 is SGHRS and CDR2 is YFSETQ. Trimming at V came to 4 bases and at J to 0 bases, leaving 12 bases not matched to a gene. The CDR3 DNA reads as TGCGCCAGCAGCACTGGTGCTAGCGGGTGGAGCTCCTACGAGCAGTACTTC. Translating gives CASSTGASGWSSYEQYF. The full variable domain, in which reference TRBV5-1 and TRBJ2-7 provide the parts outside the CDR3, is KAGVTQTPRYLIKTRGQQVTLSCSPISGHRSVSWYQQTPGQGLQFLFEYFSETQRNKGNFPGRFSGRQFSNSRSEMNVSTLELGDSALYLCASSTGASGWSSYEQYFGPGTRLTVT.

V is TRBV6-5 and J is TRBJ1-2; TRBD1 might be the D (5 bases). The germline gives CDR1 MNHEY, CDR2 SVGAGI. The V and J ends lost 6 bases and 1 base respectively, with 12 bases between them. The CDR3 contains 14 residues. CDR3 sequence reads: CASRSGTINYGYTF. The DNA for the CDR3 is TGTGCCAGCAGATCAGGGACCATTAACTATGGCTACACCTTC.

V usage is TRBV9 and J usage is TRBJ1-5, with D uncertain. The CDR3 contains 13 residues. V dropped 3 bases and J dropped 3 bases, with 7 bases sitting between them. Germline V gene lookup returns CDR1 SGDLS and CDR2 YYNGEE. This CDR3 reads CASSEENNQPQHF. The CDR3 nucleotides are TGTGCCAGCAGCGAGGAGAACAATCAGCCCCAGCATTTT.

This clone was picked up one time. This chain uses TRBV6-2 or TRBV6-3 with TRBJ2-3; 9 positions agree with TRBD1. The J segment lost 5 bases and the V segment lost 2 bases, leaving 5 bases of the junction unmatched. The length of the CDR3 is 15 residues. Germline V CDR1 and CDR2: MNHEY, SVGEGT. The CDR3 DNA is TGTGCCAGCAGTTACGCGGACAGGGGAGTAGATACGCAGTATTTT. Protein sequence: CASSYADRGVDTQYF.

The chain is built from TRBV19 and TRBJ2-1; 11 positions agree with TRBD2. Germline CDR1 is LNHDA and CDR2 is SQIVND (reference sequence). The J segment lost 10 bases and the V segment lost 10 bases, leaving 9 bases of the junction unmatched. The CDR3 length is 13 residues. This chain's CDR3 is CATIASGRWEQFF. CDR3 sequence (DNA): TGTGCCACCATAGCTAGCGGGAGGTGGGAGCAGTTCTTC.

A single count supports this clone. This chain joins TRBV7-3 and TRBJ2-3; TRBD1 matches 7 bases. This CDR3 is built from 15 residues. Germline assignment: CDR1 SGHTA and CDR2 FQGTGA. The ends lost 5 bases at V and 1 base at J; junction bases unmatched: 6. The CDR3, as DNA: TGTGCCAGCAGCAGAGCCGGGACAGGCACAGATACGCAGTATTTT. Translating it yields CASSRAGTGTDTQYF.

The chain uses TRBV10-3 and TRBJ1-2; 8 bases match TRBD1. The CDR3 sequence is 13 residues long. The germline gives CDR1 ENHRY, CDR2 SYGVKD. After removal of 2 bases from V and 4 bases from J, the junction contained 0 bases not matched to a gene. The CDR3 DNA is TGTGCCATCAGTGAGGACAGGGGCTATGGCTACACCTTC. Protein product: CAISEDRGYGYTF.

The V and J genes are TRBV5-1 and TRBJ2-7, with D hard to call. Germline V gene data show CDR1 as SGHRS and CDR2 as YFSETQ. The CDR3 is made up of 15 amino acids. V shed 0 bases and J shed 5 bases, with 15 bases lying between them. The CDR3 here is CASSLAEGLGDEQYF. Here the CDR3 DNA reads TGCGCCAGCAGCTTGGCCGAAGGGTTGGGTGACGAGCAGTACTTC.

This chain connects TRBV15 to TRBJ1-2; 7 nucleotides match TRBD1. CDR1 is LNHNV, CDR2 YYDKDF, per germline (reference sequence). CDR3 length equals 15 residues. After removal of 5 bases from V and 3 bases from J, the junction contained 9 bases not matched to a gene. The CDR3 is CATSSTGEAYYGYTF. CDR3 nucleotides: TGTGCCACCAGCTCTACAGGGGAAGCCTACTATGGCTACACCTTC.

The table lists this clone with a count of one. V usage is TRBV19 and J usage is TRBJ1-3; 9 bases are shared with TRBD1. The CDR3 has 15 amino acids. V lost 5 bases, J lost 1 base, and 3 bases stayed unmatched. Per germline, CDR1 LNHDA and CDR2 SQIVND (reference sequence). CDR3 DNA sequence: TGTGCCAGTAGTCCCGGGACAGGGTCTGGAAACACCATATATTTT. It codes for CASSPGTGSGNTIYF.

The chain uses TRBV7-2 and TRBJ2-7; no reliable D call. The CDR3 covers 14 residues. Trimming removed 0 bases at V and 2 bases at J, with 8 bases between. Germline V gene data show CDR1 as SGHTA and CDR2 as FQGNSA. Written as DNA, the CDR3 is TGTGCCAGCAGCTTAGCATGGGGTCCCTACGAGCAGTACTTC. This codes for CASSLAWGPYEQYF.

The chain links TRBV7-2 to TRBJ2-7; D tentatively fits TRBD1 or TRBD2 (5 bases each). Germline CDR1 SGHTA, CDR2 FQGNSA. V was pared by 9 bases and J by 2 bases, with 14 bases between. The CDR3 has 13 residues. CDR3 in DNA: TGTGCCAGTGGGGACCCAGTACCCTACGAGCAGTACTTC. It translates to CASGDPVPYEQYF.

This clone was seen a handful of times. The CDR3 protein is CASSEGRREAFF. The DNA for the CDR3 is TGTGCCAGCAGTGAAGGACGTAGAGAAGCTTTCTTT. V and J are TRBV6-1 and TRBJ1-1; D is undetermined. V was cut by 1 base and J by 8 bases, with 8 bases left in between. There are 12 residues in the CDR3. Germline values: CDR1 MNHNS, CDR2 SASEGT.

This clone came up once. V and J are TRBV7-6 and TRBJ2-7, with D perhaps matching TRBD2 (6 bases). Germline V lookup: CDR1 SGHVS, CDR2 FNYEAQ. This CDR3 region has 17 residues. Trimming left V 4 bases short and J 2 bases short, with 21 bases between. For the CDR3, the DNA is TGTGCCAGCAGCTCACTCCCATGGACTACCGGGACCTACGAGCAGTACTTC. Amino acid sequence: CASSSLPWTTGTYEQYF.

This clone occurred once. The chain employs TRBV29-1 and TRBJ2-2; D unclear. Germline lookup yields CDR1 SQVTM and CDR2 ANQGSEA. The V gene lost 3 bases and the J gene lost 0 bases, with 5 bases spanning the gap. This CDR3 spans 13 amino acids. Written as DNA, the CDR3 is TGCAGCGTTGATCGGGCGAACACCGGGGAGCTGTTTTTT. This gives the protein CSVDRANTGELFF.

The chain joins TRBV9 to TRBJ2-3; 8 bases align to TRBD1. Trimming cost V 3 bases and J 6 bases; bases outside gene matches: 9. Per germline, CDR1 SGDLS and CDR2 YYNGEE. CDR3 length: 15 amino acids. The CDR3 nucleotides are TGTGCCAGCAGCGCCGACAGGGGCCCCGGGGATACGCAGTATTTT. It specifies CASSADRGPGDTQYF.

The chain joins TRBV12-3 or TRBV12-4 to TRBJ1-1, with 8 bases aligning to TRBD1. The CDR3 sequence is 13 residues long. V lost 7 bases and J lost 4; bases outside the gene matches: 5. The CDR3 DNA sequence: TGTGCCAGCACCATGACAGGGGCCACTGAAGCTTTCTTT. Translating gives CASTMTGATEAFF.

The J gene is TRBJ2-2, the V gene TRBV5-1, with 11 bases that match TRBD2. From germline, CDR1 is SGHRS and CDR2 YFSETQ. V shed 0 bases and J 4 bases; nucleotides not matched to a gene: 2. The CDR3 covers 16 residues. CDR3 residues: CASSLGLAGFTGELFF. DNA of the CDR3: TGCGCCAGCAGCTTGGGACTAGCGGGATTCACCGGGGAGCTGTTTTTT.

J is TRBJ1-1 and V is TRBV5-4; 8 positions match TRBD1. Trimming cost V 2 bases and J 4 bases; bases outside gene matches: 1. Per the germline V gene, CDR1 is SGHNT and CDR2 is YYREEE (reference sequence). There are 13 residues in the CDR3. The CDR3 loop is CASSFQGATEAFF. As DNA, the CDR3 is TGTGCCAGCAGCTTTCAGGGGGCCACTGAAGCTTTCTTT.

This clone was counted a single time. The chain recombines TRBV6-5 with TRBJ1-1; TRBD1 matches 7 bases. Germline V gene sequence: CDR1 MNHEY, CDR2 SVGAGI. V gave up 6 bases and J gave up 1 base; unmatched junction bases: 5. CDR3 length: 14 residues. The CDR3 coding sequence is TGTGCCAGCAGCGTGACAGGGACGAACACTGAAGCTTTCTTT. This sequence encodes CASSVTGTNTEAFF.

This chain uses TRBV27 with TRBJ1-5; 8 positions match TRBD1. Trimming took 0 bases from V and 9 from J; bases not matched to a gene: 10. CDR1 and CDR2 from the germline V gene are MNHEY and SMNVEV (reference sequence). The CDR3 spans 16 residues. The CDR3 DNA sequence: TGTGCCAGCAGTTTATCTGGACAGGGTACCGTAGGGCCCCAGCATTTT. Encoded protein: CASSLSGQGTVGPQHF.

The V and J genes are TRBV5-1 and TRBJ2-7, with 9 bases lining up with TRBD1. Per the germline V gene, CDR1 is SGHRS and CDR2 is YFSETQ. The CDR3 sequence is 15 residues long. V gave up 4 bases and J gave up 5 bases; unmatched junction bases: 10. The CDR3 reads CASSPPLDRGDEQYF. For the CDR3, the DNA is TGCGCCAGCAGCCCCCCCCTGGACAGGGGAGACGAGCAGTACTTC. The complete variable domain, with remaining parts taken from reference TRBV5-1 and TRBJ2-7, reads KAGVTQTPRYLIKTRGQQVTLSCSPISGHRSVSWYQQTPGQGLQFLFEYFSETQRNKGNFPGRFSGRQFSNSRSEMNVSTLELGDSALYLCASSPPLDRGDEQYFGPGTRLTVT.

In this sample, this clone turned up once. The V call is TRBV6-1, the J call TRBJ1-5; D may be TRBD1 (5 bases). V was pared by 3 bases and J by 2 bases, with 11 bases between. There are 15 residues in the CDR3. CDR1 is MNHNS and CDR2 is SASEGT in the germline V gene. The CDR3 sequence: CASSEKGYGNQPQHF. The CDR3 bases are TGTGCCAGCAGTGAGAAGGGGTACGGCAATCAGCCCCAGCATTTT.